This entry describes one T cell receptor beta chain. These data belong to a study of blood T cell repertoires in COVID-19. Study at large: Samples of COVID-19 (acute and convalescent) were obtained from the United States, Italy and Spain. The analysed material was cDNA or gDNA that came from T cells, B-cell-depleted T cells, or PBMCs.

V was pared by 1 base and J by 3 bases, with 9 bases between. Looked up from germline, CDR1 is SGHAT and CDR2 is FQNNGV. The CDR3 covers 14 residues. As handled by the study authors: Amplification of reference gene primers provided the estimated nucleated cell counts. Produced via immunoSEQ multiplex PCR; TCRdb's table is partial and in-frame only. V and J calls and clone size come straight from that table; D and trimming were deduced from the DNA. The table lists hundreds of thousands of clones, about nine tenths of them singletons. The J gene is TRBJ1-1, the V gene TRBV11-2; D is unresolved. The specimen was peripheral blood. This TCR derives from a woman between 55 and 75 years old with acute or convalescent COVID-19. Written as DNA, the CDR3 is TGTGCCAGCAGCTTAGCGCAGATTTACACTGAAGCTTTCTTT. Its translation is CASSLAQIYTEAFF.